Following are 10 T cell receptor beta chains from one sample sequenced in a study of blood T cell repertoires in COVID-19. Sequencing used immunoSEQ multiplex PCR; TCRdb keeps in-frame clones, though not all of them. The sample has around 190,000 clones; 79% are singletons. Material: peripheral blood. Receptor source: a woman aged 40 to 55 with COVID-19, enrolled during active disease.

The chain links TRBV6-2 or TRBV6-3 to TRBJ2-1, with D perhaps matching TRBD2 (7 bases). The V gene lost 1 base and the J gene lost 7 bases, with 20 bases spanning the gap. CDR3 size: 17 residues. Germline V gene data show CDR1 as MNHEY and CDR2 as SVGEGT. The CDR3 sequence is CASSYFIGEGDENEQFF. As DNA, the CDR3 is TGTGCCAGCAGTTACTTCATAGGGGAGGGGGACGAAAATGAGCAGTTCTTC.

Only one count was recorded for this clone. The J gene is TRBJ1-2, the V gene TRBV6-2 or TRBV6-3; 8 bases match TRBD1. Trimming at V came to 4 bases and at J to 4 bases, leaving 8 bases not matched to a gene. The CDR3 covers 15 residues. Germline lookup yields CDR1 MNHEY and CDR2 SVGEGT. The CDR3 nucleotides read TGTGCCAGCAGTTCGTCTCCAGGGGGCACCTATGGCTACACCTTC. Protein product: CASSSSPGGTYGYTF.

The chain is built from TRBV10-1 and TRBJ2-7, with 7 bases identical to TRBD2. V trimming: 6 bases; J trimming: 7 bases; junction bases outside the gene matches: 12. The germline V gene encodes CDR1 WNHNN and CDR2 SYGVQD (reference sequence). The CDR3 covers 14 residues. The chain's CDR3 is CASSARGVMEEQYF. The CDR3 DNA follows: TGCGCCAGCAGCGCACGGGGGGTAATGGAAGAGCAGTACTTC.

The chain employs TRBV11-1 and TRBJ2-3; 10 nucleotides line up with TRBD2. J lost 4 bases, V lost 9 bases, and 7 bases had no gene match. Germline values: CDR1 SGHAT, CDR2 FQDESV (reference sequence). The CDR3 has 14 amino acids. The CDR3 loop is CASTGTSASDTQYF. The CDR3 DNA reads as TGTGCCAGTACCGGGACTAGCGCGTCAGATACGCAGTATTTT.

The chain couples TRBV6-6 to TRBJ2-7; TRBD1 matches at 9 bases. The CDR3 extends over 14 amino acids. The J segment lost 3 bases and the V segment lost 7 bases, leaving 7 bases of the junction unmatched. CDR1 MNHNY and CDR2 SVGAGI come from the germline V gene (reference sequence). The CDR3 nucleotides read TGTGCCAGCACATCGGGACAGGGTTTCTACGAGCAGTACTTC. Residues: CASTSGQGFYEQYF.

The chain recombines TRBV10-3 with TRBJ2-7, with D hard to call. V was cut by 2 bases and J by 7 bases, with 12 bases left in between. The CDR3 spans 13 residues. The germline V gene encodes CDR1 ENHRY and CDR2 SYGVKD. The DNA for the CDR3 is TGTGCCATCAGTGAGAATACAGCCGAAGAGCAGTACTTC. Translation: CAISENTAEEQYF.

The chain uses TRBV9 and TRBJ2-5, with 7 bases that match TRBD2. Germline-derived CDR1 and CDR2 are SGDLS and YYNGEE. The CDR3 runs to 15 residues. The V gene end was trimmed by 0 bases and the J gene end by 3 bases; junction bases not matched to a gene: 5. Written as DNA, the CDR3 is TGTGCCAGCAGCGTAGGTTTGGGGAGGGAAGAGACCCAGTACTTC. This translates into CASSVGLGREETQYF.

The chain employs TRBV5-1 and TRBJ2-1, with D perhaps TRBD2 (5 bases). V gave up 2 bases and J gave up 8 bases, with 17 bases separating them. This CDR3 has 15 amino acids. Per the germline V gene, CDR1 is SGHRS and CDR2 is YFSETQ. CDR3 DNA: TGCGCCAGCAGCTTCCCCCGGACTCCGTCCCATGAGCAGTTCTTC. It is translated as CASSFPRTPSHEQFF.

This clone was seen only once. The chain carries TRBV6-5 and TRBJ2-2, with D perhaps TRBD2 (6 bases). The germline V and J ends were trimmed by 7 bases and 5 bases, with 11 bases remaining between them. From germline, CDR1 is MNHEY and CDR2 SVGAGI. The CDR3 loop spans 13 amino acids. CDR3 sequence: CASMEGFTGELFF. CDR3 nucleotides: TGTGCCAGCATGGAGGGTTTTACCGGGGAGCTGTTTTTT.

This clone was seen more than once but under ten times. The V call is TRBV7-8, the J call TRBJ1-6, with D uncertain. Germline lookup yields CDR1 SGHVS and CDR2 FQNEAQ. The CDR3 covers 13 residues. The V end lost 5 bases, the J end lost 10 bases, and 12 bases lay between the germline ends. The CDR3 here is CASSPNTPSPLHF. In DNA form, the CDR3 reads TGTGCCAGCAGCCCCAACACCCCCTCACCCCTCCACTTT.